This T cell receptor beta chain came from a study of blood T cells in healthy people across ages. Per the germline V gene, CDR1 is SGHRS and CDR2 is YFSETQ. The CDR3 runs 17 residues. The junction had 10 bases not matched to a gene; V was cut back by 3 bases and J by 3 bases. Isolation recovered at least 6.5 million PBMCs from every sample. Findings of the study overall: The study found more naive CD4+ cells and higher diversity in long-lived than aged donors. Roughly linear declines in TCR beta diversity per million T cells occurred with age.

In its sample, this clonotype was seen a few times. Its antigen is undetermined. A second PCR, run for about 6 to 11 cycles, used a sample-barcoded 5' primer plus a J-beta primer mix. TCRdb recomputed calls from the 5' RACE reads with MiXCR, one row per CDR3 protein. The sample yields approximately 690,000 distinct CDR3 sequences, 58% seen once. Source material: blood. The gene calls are TRBV5-1 and TRBJ2-1, with 9 positions matching TRBD2. This sequence was found in a man in his fifties or sixties in good health. Here the CDR3 reads CASSSIILAGYYNEQFF. CDR3 nucleotides: TGCGCCAGCAGCTCGATAATCCTAGCGGGGTACTACAATGAGCAGTTCTTC. The full variable domain, with the rest looked up from reference TRBV5-1 and TRBJ2-1, is KAGVTQTPRYLIKTRGQQVTLSCSPISGHRSVSWYQQTPGQGLQFLFEYFSETQRNKGNFPGRFSGRQFSNSRSEMNVSTLELGDSALYLCASSSIILAGYYNEQFFGPGTRLTVL.